Listed below are T cell receptor beta chains from one sample, sequenced in a study of PD-1 blockade in classical Hodgkin lymphoma. Some clones are missing from TCRdb's copy, which holds only in-frame ones; the method was immunoSEQ multiplex PCR. The table lists just under 20,000 clones, about 88% of them singletons. The sequences come from CD8+ T cells from blood, collected before the fourth cycle of nivolumab. Receptor source: a human donor with classical Hodgkin lymphoma. Each CDR3 is given with its conserved first and last residue. D genes are given only for firm matches. Clone size is given for some rows only: seen once, a few or many times, or a class if the clone is expanded.

d_gene,j_gene,abundance,v_gene,CDR3nt,CDR3aa
.,TRBJ1-1,few,TRBV27,TGTGCCAGCAGTTTAAGGAGGGAATTAAACACTGAAGCTTTCTTT,CASSLRRELNTEAFF
.,TRBJ2-3,once,TRBV5-1,TGCGCCAGCAGCTTGCAAGGCGGTCCGTATGTAGATACGCAGTATTTT,CASSLQGGPYVDTQYF
.,TRBJ1-1,once,TRBV9,TGTGCCAGCAGCGTAGTAGATGGGACCCCTGAAGCTTTCTTT,CASSVVDGTPEAFF
TRBD1,TRBJ1-2,few,TRBV6-4,TGTGCCAGCCCGTGCCAGGGGGCGGGCTATGGCTACACCTTC,CASPCQGAGYGYTF
TRBD1,TRBJ1-1,.,TRBV9,TGTGCCAGCAGCGTAGAGGGGGCCTCTGAAGCTTTCTTT,CASSVEGASEAFF
.,TRBJ1-4,.,TRBV19,TGTGCCAGCGGGACGGAGGAAAAACTGTTTTTT,CASGTEEKLFF
.,TRBJ2-2,.,TRBV5-1,TGCGCCAGCAGCTTGTTACAGGTTGAGAGCGGGGAGCTGTTTTTT,CASSLLQVESGELFF
.,TRBJ2-3,.,TRBV27,TGTGCCAGCAGTCTGGGACTCTACACAGATACGCAGTATTTT,CASSLGLYTDTQYF
TRBD1,TRBJ2-1,.,TRBV4-2,TGTGCCAGCAGCCAAGATCCCGGGACAGCCTCCTACAATGAGCAGTTCTTC,CASSQDPGTASYNEQFF
.,TRBJ2-3,.,TRBV19,TGTGCCAGTAGAGGATGGGGGGATACGCAGTATTTT,CASRGWGDTQYF
TRBD1,TRBJ2-1,.,TRBV19,TGTGCCAGTGAACCCGGGACAGGGTCCCATGAGCAGTTCTTC,CASEPGTGSHEQFF
TRBD2,TRBJ2-3,.,TRBV5-8,TGTGCCAGCAGCCATAGCGGGAGGGAGACAGATACGCAGTATTTT,CASSHSGRETDTQYF
.,TRBJ2-3,.,TRBV4-2,TGTGCCAGCAGCCAAGGGGGAGAGGGCTCTACAGATACGCAGTATTTT,CASSQGGEGSTDTQYF
.,TRBJ2-7,.,TRBV27,TGTGCCAGCAGTTTAACCAGAGTAATCTACGAGCAGTACTTC,CASSLTRVIYEQYF
.,TRBJ1-5,.,TRBV27,TGTGCCAGCAGTCTCACCCCGCAGGGGTGGGATCAGCCCCAGCATTTT,CASSLTPQGWDQPQHF
.,TRBJ2-5,.,TRBV9,TGTGCCAGCAGCGTAGGAAGAAGGGGGGGACAAGAGACCCAGTACTTC,CASSVGRRGGQETQYF
.,TRBJ2-7,.,TRBV5-4,TGTGCCAGCAGCCCGGCGGTGGGCTCCTACGAGCAGTACTTC,CASSPAVGSYEQYF
TRBD2,TRBJ2-3,.,TRBV27,TGTGCCAGCAACCACCCGGGGACTAGCGGGACAGATACGCAGTATTTT,CASNHPGTSGTDTQYF
TRBD1,TRBJ1-1,.,TRBV25-1,TGTGCCAGCAGTGGTCGCAGGGGGGAAAAGGACACTGAAGCTTTCTTT,CASSGRRGEKDTEAFF
.,TRBJ2-7,.,TRBV29-1,TGCAGCGTTCCGGACGGCACCTACGAGCAGTACTTC,CSVPDGTYEQYF
.,TRBJ1-4,once,TRBV6-5,TGTGCCAGCAGTTACCTACGGGGGGGCACTAATGAAAAACTGTTTTTT,CASSYLRGGTNEKLFF
TRBD2,TRBJ2-7,.,TRBV9,TGTGCCAGCAGCCCTGGGAGCGGGAGCGAGTACGAGCAGTACTTC,CASSPGSGSEYEQYF